The T cell receptor beta chain under discussion was sequenced for a study of control samples from healthy donors and cancer patients. Sequencing was performed with immunoSEQ multiplex PCR; in TCRdb, only in-frame clones are kept and a portion is missing. The sample lists approximately 120,000 clones, about 89% occurring once. V gave up 5 bases and J gave up 6 bases, with 19 bases separating them. There are 16 residues in the CDR3. CDR1 MNHEY and CDR2 SMNVEV come from the germline V gene (reference sequence). This chain links TRBV27 with TRBJ1-4; possible D gene TRBD1, 5 bases. The receptor's source is a man aged 55 to 70 in good health. Material: blood. CDR3 sequence reads: CASSPQEPGADEKLFF. For the CDR3, the DNA is TGTGCCAGCAGTCCGCAGGAGCCTGGGGCGGATGAAAAACTGTTTTTT.